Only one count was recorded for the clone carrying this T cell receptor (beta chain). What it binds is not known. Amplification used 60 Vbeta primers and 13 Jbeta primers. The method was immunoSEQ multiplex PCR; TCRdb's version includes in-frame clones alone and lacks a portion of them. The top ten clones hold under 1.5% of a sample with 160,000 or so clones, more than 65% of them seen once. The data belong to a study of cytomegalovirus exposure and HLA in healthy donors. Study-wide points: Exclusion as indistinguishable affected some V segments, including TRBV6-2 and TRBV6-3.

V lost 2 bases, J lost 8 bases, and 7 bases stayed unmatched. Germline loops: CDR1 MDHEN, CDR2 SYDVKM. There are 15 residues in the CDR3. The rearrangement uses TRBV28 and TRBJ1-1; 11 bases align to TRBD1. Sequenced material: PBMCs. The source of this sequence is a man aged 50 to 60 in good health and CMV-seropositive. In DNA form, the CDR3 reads TGTGCCAGCAGTTTACCGGGGACAGGGGGTAGGGAAGCTTTCTTT. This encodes CASSLPGTGGREAFF.